Presented here are 21 T cell receptor beta chains from one specimen sequenced in a study of response to subunit inactivated influenza vaccine (dated by TCRdb to 2017 to 2018). The library relied on RT-PCR. Sequencing instrument: Illumina HiSeq 2500. TCRdb cleaned the public reads at Q25 with fastp, built clones with MiXCR and kept in-frame beta chains. Identical CDR3 proteins give one entry, which carries the most common genes and DNA. The sample table contains a few hundred thousand distinct CDR3 sequences; only one count was recorded for roughly 15% of them. Of the sample, around 10% is held by the ten largest clones. Material: PBMCs from blood, obtained 12 days after vaccination. Receptor source: a man aged 45-65 years who received an inactivated influenza vaccine. Donor details come from another sample of the same person, matched by shared clones.

The chain uses TRBV20-1 and TRBJ1-4; possibly TRBD1 for D (5 bases). Germline V gene sequence: CDR1 DFQATT, CDR2 SNEGSKA (reference sequence). The CDR3 is made up of 14 amino acids. V was pared by 6 bases and J by 8 bases, with 19 bases between. As DNA, the CDR3 is TGCAGTGCGGGGGGTAAGGGGTGGCGAGAAAAACTGTTTTTT. Its translation: CSAGGKGWREKLFF.

The chain uses TRBV2 and TRBJ2-7, with TRBD1 as a possible D gene (5 bases). The germline V gene encodes CDR1 SNHLY and CDR2 FYNNEI. CDR3 length: 12 amino acids. Trimming removed 4 bases from V and 7 bases from J, with 11 bases in between. DNA for the CDR3: TGTGCCAGCAGTGGTCAGGGTCGGGAGCAGTACTTC. As protein: CASSGQGREQYF.

The chain uses TRBV4-3 and TRBJ1-1, with D possibly TRBD1 on 6 matching bases. Germline lookup yields CDR1 LGHNA and CDR2 YSLEER. Deletions cut 0 bases from V and 5 bases from J, with 16 bases between. The CDR3 spans 16 residues. DNA of the CDR3: TGCGCCAGCAGCCAAGAGGGCCGGGGGGCAGGAACTGAAGCTTTCTTT. Translated, it gives CASSQEGRGAGTEAFF.

This sequence joins TRBV6-5 and TRBJ1-1; D is uncertain. Per the germline V gene, CDR1 is MNHEY and CDR2 is SVGAGI. The CDR3 runs 15 residues. Trimming pared 2 bases from V and 1 base from J, leaving 11 bases between. CDR3 region: CASSYTHTRNTEAFF. The CDR3 bases are TGTGCCAGCAGTTACACCCATACACGGAACACTGAAGCTTTCTTT.

V is TRBV12-3 or TRBV12-4 and J is TRBJ2-5, with a possible D match to TRBD2 (7 bases). With 3 bases removed from V and 5 bases from J, the gap between germline ends came to 16 bases. The CDR3 has 15 amino acids. The CDR3 loop reads CASSFGGGGRETQYF. In DNA, the CDR3 is TGTGCCAGCAGTTTTGGCGGCGGGGGCCGGGAGACCCAGTACTTC.

This clonotype was seen only a few times. The V and J genes are TRBV29-1 and TRBJ2-3; 7 bases agree with TRBD2. The CDR3 is 14 amino acids. The trim removed 1 base at V and 1 base at J, leaving 2 bases unmatched. The germline CDR1 and CDR2 sequences are SQVTM and ANQGSEA. The CDR3 DNA reads TGCAGCGTTGAAGTTCGGGGGGGCACAGATACGCAGTATTTT. This sequence encodes CSVEVRGGTDTQYF.

This clonotype was seen a few times. The chain uses TRBV5-1 and TRBJ2-1; possible D gene TRBD2, 5 bases. The CDR3 totals 15 residues. V was cut by 7 bases and J by 2 bases, with 16 bases left in between. CDR1 is SGHRS and CDR2 is YFSETQ in the germline V gene. This CDR3 is CASSFRGDTYNEQFF. CDR3 DNA sequence: TGCGCCAGCTCTTTTCGGGGTGATACCTACAATGAGCAGTTCTTC.

The chain is built from TRBV7-9 and TRBJ2-6; no clear D. V was shortened by 5 bases and J by 0 bases, with 11 bases between the two germline ends. Germline V gene data show CDR1 as SEHNR and CDR2 as FQNEAQ (reference sequence). The CDR3 runs 16 residues. CDR3 amino acids: CASSPGRNSGANVLTF. The CDR3 DNA follows: TGTGCCAGCAGCCCTGGACGGAACTCTGGGGCCAACGTCCTGACTTTC.

The table lists this clonotype with a few counts. The V and J genes are TRBV6-5 and TRBJ2-3; 8 nucleotides line up with TRBD2. V gave up 2 bases and J gave up 4 bases; unmatched junction bases: 8. This CDR3 has 16 amino acids. Germline V CDR1 and CDR2: MNHEY, SVGAGI. Written as DNA, the CDR3 is TGTGCCAGCAGTTACCCGGGGACTAGGGGCTCAGATACGCAGTATTTT. Its protein is CASSYPGTRGSDTQYF.

The chain carries TRBV7-2 and TRBJ1-6; no reliable D call. Germline lookup yields CDR1 SGHTA and CDR2 FQGNSA. The CDR3 spans 13 residues. The V end lost 5 bases, the J end lost 9 bases, and 11 bases lay between the germline ends. This chain's CDR3 is CASSPEGRSPLHF. The CDR3 DNA sequence: TGTGCCAGCAGCCCCGAGGGCCGTTCACCCCTCCACTTT.

This clonotype occurred many times. The V and J genes are TRBV28 and TRBJ2-3; D gene unclear. This CDR3 has 14 amino acids. Germline V gene data show CDR1 as MDHEN and CDR2 as SYDVKM. V was pared by 3 bases and J by 2 bases, with 9 bases between. DNA of the CDR3: TGTGCCAGCAGTTTTGTTAGGTACACAGATACGCAGTATTTT. It encodes CASSFVRYTDTQYF.

The chain combines TRBV19 with TRBJ1-1, with D unclear. The CDR3 has 14 amino acids. V gave up 3 bases and J gave up 1 base, with 9 bases separating them. Germline CDR1 LNHDA, CDR2 SQIVND (reference sequence). This CDR3 is CASSITASNTEAFF. The CDR3 DNA reads TGTGCCAGTAGTATTACAGCCTCGAACACTGAAGCTTTCTTT.

Relative to its sample, this clonotype is medium-sized. CDR3 region: CASSFIEGLAGSEQYF. The DNA for the CDR3 is TGCGCCAGCAGCTTCATTGAGGGACTAGCGGGGAGTGAGCAGTACTTC. J is TRBJ2-7 and V is TRBV5-1, with 13 bases aligning to TRBD2. The germline CDR1 and CDR2 sequences are SGHRS and YFSETQ. CDR3 length: 16 amino acids. Trimming at V came to 2 bases and at J to 7 bases, leaving 9 bases not matched to a gene.

The chain carries TRBV29-1 and TRBJ2-7; TRBD1 agrees at 9 bases. There are 13 residues in the CDR3. The V segment lost 6 bases and the J segment 2 bases; nucleotides outside the gene matches: 5. From germline, CDR1 is SQVTM and CDR2 ANQGSEA. Written as DNA, the CDR3 is TGCAGCGTACAGGGGGCGCCGGCCTACGAGCAGTACTTC. This codes for CSVQGAPAYEQYF.

This clonotype was counted a few times. The chain carries TRBV5-1 and TRBJ2-1, with 8 bases fitting TRBD1. This CDR3 is 15 amino acids long. Trimming took 5 bases from V and 2 from J; bases not matched to a gene: 6. Germline values: CDR1 SGHRS, CDR2 YFSETQ. The CDR3 DNA reads TGCGCCAGCAGGTTTGGGACAGGTACCTACAATGAGCAGTTCTTC. The encoded protein is CASRFGTGTYNEQFF.

The CDR3 here is CASSSQGSNGELFF. DNA of the CDR3: TGCGCCAGCAGCTCCCAGGGGTCAAACGGGGAGCTGTTTTTT. The chain has TRBV5-1 and TRBJ2-2, with D perhaps matching TRBD1 (6 bases). The CDR3 extends over 14 amino acids. Trimming took 3 bases from V and 7 from J, leaving 13 bases between them. Germline CDR1 is SGHRS and CDR2 is YFSETQ.

Concerning this clonotype: Germline and junction disagree at one end, which may indicate a read error. In DNA, the CDR3 is TGTGCCAGCAGCTTAGCAGTGAATGGAAAACTGTTTTTT. It codes for CASSLAVNGKLFF. This chain joins TRBV7-6 and TRBJ1-4, with D hard to call. CDR3 length: 13 amino acids. Germline CDR1 reads SGHVS; CDR2 reads FNYEAQ.

A few counts support this clonotype. The chain employs TRBV27 and TRBJ1-1; 11 bases fit TRBD1. CDR3 length: 19 residues. Losses at the gene ends were 5 bases for V and 0 bases for J; bases not matched to a gene: 14. Germline V CDR1 and CDR2: MNHEY, SMNVEV (reference sequence). CDR3 DNA sequence: TGTGCCAGCAGTAAGGACAGGGGGCACCACAAGGTCATGAACACTGAAGCTTTCTTT. This gives the protein CASSKDRGHHKVMNTEAFF.

This clonotype was observed a few times. V and J are TRBV9 and TRBJ2-1, with 7 bases identical to TRBD2. The V segment lost 0 bases and the J segment 4 bases; nucleotides outside the gene matches: 16. Per germline, CDR1 SGDLS and CDR2 YYNGEE. The CDR3 is 19 residues long. CDR3 protein: CASSVALYGGASGYNEQFF. The CDR3 DNA reads TGTGCCAGCAGCGTAGCCCTCTACGGCGGGGCTAGCGGATACAATGAGCAGTTCTTC.

This rearrangement joins TRBV6-1 to TRBJ1-1, with a possible D match to TRBD1 (6 bases). V lost 6 bases to trimming and J lost 9 bases, with 17 bases between them. Germline V gives CDR1 MNHNS, CDR2 SASEGT. The CDR3 loop spans 13 amino acids. CDR3 nucleotides: TGTGCCAGCAGACTGTCGGGGGGCTATCAAGCTTTCTTT. This encodes CASRLSGGYQAFF.

The genes are TRBV12-3 or TRBV12-4 and TRBJ1-5; unclear D gene. The CDR3 is made up of 15 amino acids. The germline V and J ends were trimmed by 1 base and 0 bases, with 7 bases remaining between them. The CDR3 sequence: CASSLVEGSNQPQHF. The CDR3 coding sequence is TGTGCCAGCAGTTTAGTAGAGGGTAGCAATCAGCCCCAGCATTTT.